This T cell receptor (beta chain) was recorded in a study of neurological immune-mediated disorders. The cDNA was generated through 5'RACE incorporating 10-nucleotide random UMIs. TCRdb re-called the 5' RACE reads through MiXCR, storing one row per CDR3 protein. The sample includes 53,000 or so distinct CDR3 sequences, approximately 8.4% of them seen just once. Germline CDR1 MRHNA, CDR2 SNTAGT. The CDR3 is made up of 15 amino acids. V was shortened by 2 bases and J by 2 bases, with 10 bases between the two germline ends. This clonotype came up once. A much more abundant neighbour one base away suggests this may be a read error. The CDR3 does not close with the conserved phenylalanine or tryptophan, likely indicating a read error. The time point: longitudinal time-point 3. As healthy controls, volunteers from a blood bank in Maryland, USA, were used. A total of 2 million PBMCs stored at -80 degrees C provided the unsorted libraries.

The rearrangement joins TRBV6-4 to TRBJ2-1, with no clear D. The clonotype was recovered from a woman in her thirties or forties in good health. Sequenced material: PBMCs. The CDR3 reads CASSDGQATYNEQFL. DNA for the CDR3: TGTGCCAGCAGTGACGGGCAGGCGACCTACAATGAGCAGTTCTTG.